One sample yielded the 25 T cell receptor beta chains listed below, sequenced in a study of T cell responses to AZD1222 COVID-19 vaccine. Method: immunoSEQ multiplex PCR; TCRdb's copy keeps in-frame clones and lacks some. The sample holds 140,000 to 150,000 clones, approximately 94% seen once. This specimen consisted of peripheral blood, obtained on day 0 of AZD1222 vaccination. Receptors were obtained from an adult in good health.

The J gene is TRBJ1-2, the V gene TRBV7-9; D gene uncertain. The CDR3 has 15 residues. The germline gives CDR1 SEHNR, CDR2 FQNEAQ (reference sequence). V lost 1 base, J lost 3 bases, and 12 bases lay in between. CDR3 protein: CASSLGTVDYYGYTF. CDR3 DNA: TGTGCCAGCAGCTTAGGGACTGTGGATTACTATGGCTACACCTTC.

This chain links TRBV7-9 with TRBJ2-3; D call uncertain. Trimming pared 8 bases from V and 2 bases from J, leaving 11 bases between. The CDR3 runs to 13 residues. Germline CDR1 SEHNR, CDR2 FQNEAQ (reference sequence). The CDR3 sequence: CASPPTHTDTQYF. The DNA for the CDR3 is TGTGCCAGCCCACCGACACACACAGATACGCAGTATTTT. The full variable domain, with the rest looked up from reference TRBV7-9 and TRBJ2-3, is DTGVSQNPRHKITKRGQNVTFRCDPISEHNRLYWYRQTLGQGPEFLTYFQNEAQLEKSRLLSDRFSAERPKGSFSTLEIQRTEQGDSAMYLCASPPTHTDTQYFGPGTRLTVL.

This clone was counted a single time. The chain has TRBV5-1 and TRBJ1-4, with D possibly being TRBD1 (6 bases). Trimming shortened V by 1 base and J by 2 bases, and 12 bases separated the two germline ends. Germline-derived CDR1 and CDR2 are SGHRS and YFSETQ. The CDR3 sequence is 16 residues long. The CDR3 DNA reads TGCGCCAGCAGCTTGAGGGCAGGGGCTACTAATGAAAAACTGTTTTTT. It is translated as CASSLRAGATNEKLFF.

The V call is TRBV9, the J call TRBJ1-6, with D unclear. Trimming took 0 bases from V and 18 from J, leaving 7 bases between them. Germline V gene lookup returns CDR1 SGDLS and CDR2 YYNGEE. The length of the CDR3 is 10 residues. The CDR3 nucleotides read TGTGCCAGCAGCGTAGAGGCTGGCCACTTT. It is translated as CASSVEAGHF. Full variable domain (remainder filled in from reference TRBV9 and TRBJ1-6): DSGVTQTPKHLITATGQRVTLRCSPRSGDLSVYWYQQSLDQGLQFLIQYYNGEERAKGNILERFSAQQFPDLHSELNLSSLELGDSALYFCASSVEAGHFGNGTRLTVT.

CDR3 region: CASSEANLGARGYTF. The CDR3 nucleotides are TGTGCCAGCAGTGAAGCCAATTTAGGCGCGCGGGGCTACACCTTC. The chain joins TRBV2 to TRBJ1-2; D unclear. V lost 0 bases and J 8 bases, leaving 16 bases between the germline ends. From germline, CDR1 is SNHLY and CDR2 FYNNEI. CDR3 size: 15 residues.

This chain joins TRBV6-5 and TRBJ1-2, with 12 nucleotides matching TRBD1. Trimming at V came to 6 bases and at J to 8 bases, leaving 7 bases not matched to a gene. The CDR3 length is 14 residues. Per germline, CDR1 MNHEY and CDR2 SVGAGI. Written as DNA, the CDR3 is TGTGCCAGCAGAACGGGACAGGGGGCCTGGGGCTACACCTTC. This translates into CASRTGQGAWGYTF.

The chain joins TRBV3-1 (or the pseudogene TRBV3-2) to TRBJ2-3; D call uncertain. The V gene lost 5 bases and the J gene lost 4 bases, with 10 bases spanning the gap. This CDR3 spans 13 amino acids. CDR1 LGHDT and CDR2 YNNKEL come from the germline V gene (reference sequence). CDR3 loop: CASSDQGSDTQYF. In DNA form, the CDR3 reads TGTGCCAGCAGCGATCAAGGTTCAGATACGCAGTATTTT.

This chain joins TRBV6-4 and TRBJ2-1; 12 bases are a match to TRBD2. The CDR3 runs 19 residues. Germline lookup yields CDR1 MRHNA and CDR2 SNTAGT. Trimming cost V 0 bases and J 0 bases; bases outside gene matches: 6. The CDR3 bases are TGTGCCAGCAGTGACTCCGGCGGACTAGCGGGAACCTCCTACAATGAGCAGTTCTTC. This gives the protein CASSDSGGLAGTSYNEQFF.

The gene calls are TRBV7-9 and TRBJ2-7, with TRBD1 matching over 7 bases. Unmatched junction bases numbered 6, after V lost 1 base and J lost 3 bases. Germline V gene lookup returns CDR1 SEHNR and CDR2 FQNEAQ (reference sequence). The CDR3 extends over 15 amino acids. In nucleotides, the CDR3 is TGTGCCAGCAGCTTAGGGCAGGGGGTCGTCTACGAGCAGTACTTC. Translating gives CASSLGQGVVYEQYF.

The chain has TRBV13 and TRBJ2-7; 9 nucleotides line up with TRBD2. CDR1 and CDR2 (germline): PRHDT, FYEKMQ (reference sequence). CDR3 length equals 14 residues. The V segment lost 4 bases and the J segment 2 bases; nucleotides outside the gene matches: 3. The CDR3 DNA sequence: TGTGCCAGCAGCTACCTAGCGGGGACCTACGAGCAGTACTTC. As protein: CASSYLAGTYEQYF.

The gene calls are TRBV5-1 and TRBJ1-6; tentative D call: TRBD1 (5 bases). V lost 4 bases, J lost 7 bases, and 15 bases lay in between. This CDR3 is built from 15 residues. Germline CDR1 and CDR2: SGHRS and YFSETQ. In DNA form, the CDR3 reads TGCGCCAGCAGCCGGGACCTCTCGAGGAATTCACCCCTCCACTTT. This encodes CASSRDLSRNSPLHF.

CDR3 protein: CASSSERGNSPLHF. CDR3 nucleotides: TGTGCCAGCTCCTCGGAGCGCGGTAATTCACCCCTCCACTTT. V and J are TRBV18 and TRBJ1-6, with D unclear. Trimming left V 6 bases short and J 6 bases short, with 12 bases between. This CDR3 region has 14 residues. The germline CDR1 and CDR2 sequences are KGHSH and LQKENI.

The chain links TRBV6-5 to TRBJ1-4; 7 positions agree with TRBD1. The V gene's germline CDR1 is MNHEY and CDR2 SVGAGI. CDR3 size: 13 residues. Trimming at V came to 5 bases and at J to 7 bases, leaving 4 bases not matched to a gene. CDR3 bases: TGTGCCAGCAGTACAGGGGAGAGTGAAAAACTGTTTTTT. Its protein product is CASSTGESEKLFF.

This rearrangement joins TRBV7-2 to TRBJ1-6, with a possible D match to TRBD1 (6 bases). This CDR3 contains 15 residues. Trimming shortened V by 4 bases and J by 10 bases, and 17 bases separated the two germline ends. Germline V CDR1 and CDR2: SGHTA, FQGNSA. CDR3 coding DNA: TGTGCCAGCAGCTCTAAACAGGGTGGGCCCTCACCCCTCCACTTT. Residues: CASSSKQGGPSPLHF.

The chain combines TRBV7-8 with TRBJ2-7; 9 bases map to TRBD2. The J segment lost 4 bases and the V segment lost 1 base, leaving 5 bases of the junction unmatched. The CDR3 sequence is 15 residues long. Germline lookup yields CDR1 SGHVS and CDR2 FQNEAQ. For the CDR3, the DNA is TGTGCCAGCAGCTTAGGGGCTAGCGGGGTATACGAGCAGTACTTC. This gives the protein CASSLGASGVYEQYF.

This clone was counted once. The chain uses TRBV5-1 and TRBJ2-1, with D possibly TRBD2 on 6 matching bases. CDR1 and CDR2 from the germline V gene are SGHRS and YFSETQ. The V and J ends lost 5 bases and 4 bases respectively, with 16 bases between them. The CDR3 runs 15 residues. The CDR3 DNA is TGCGCCAGCAGTTGGGCTAGCGATACATACAATGAGCAGTTCTTC. It yields the protein CASSWASDTYNEQFF.

The chain combines TRBV12-3 or TRBV12-4 with TRBJ2-7; 7 nucleotides align to TRBD1. The J segment lost 2 bases and the V segment lost 6 bases, leaving 4 bases of the junction unmatched. This CDR3 is 13 amino acids long. Here the CDR3 DNA reads TGTGCCAGCAGCCGGGACAGAGCCTACGAGCAGTACTTC. It yields the protein CASSRDRAYEQYF.

The chain couples TRBV5-1 to TRBJ2-5; the D is unclear. V lost 4 bases to trimming and J lost 5 bases, with 18 bases between them. Germline CDR1 is SGHRS and CDR2 is YFSETQ. There are 15 residues in the CDR3. This CDR3 reads CASSLTLGLAETQYF. Written as DNA, the CDR3 is TGCGCCAGCAGCCTCACATTAGGGTTGGCGGAGACCCAGTACTTC.

The rearrangement links TRBV7-2 to TRBJ2-7; tentative D call: TRBD2 (6 bases). This CDR3 contains 15 residues. The V gene's germline CDR1 is SGHTA and CDR2 FQGNSA. V lost 0 bases and J lost 4, with 13 bases in between. The CDR3 spells CASSLAGLLSYEQYF. The CDR3 DNA is TGTGCCAGCAGCTTAGCGGGACTTCTTTCATACGAGCAGTACTTC.

This clone was observed once. Here the CDR3 reads CASSEGLYNSPLHF. The CDR3 coding sequence is TGTGCCAGCAGTGAGGGGCTGTATAATTCACCCCTCCACTTT. The chain carries TRBV2 and TRBJ1-6, with D perhaps TRBD1 (5 bases). The CDR3 covers 14 residues. Germline V gene lookup returns CDR1 SNHLY and CDR2 FYNNEI. The V end lost 3 bases, the J end lost 4 bases, and 7 bases lay between the germline ends.

The genes are TRBV18 and TRBJ1-2; D gene ambiguous. The germline V and J ends were trimmed by 3 bases and 4 bases, with 15 bases remaining between them. This CDR3 has 15 amino acids. Germline V lookup: CDR1 KGHSH, CDR2 LQKENI. DNA for the CDR3: TGTGCCAGCTCACCGGATGTCAGCACCGTCTATGGCTACACCTTC. Translated, it gives CASSPDVSTVYGYTF.

This chain joins TRBV20-1 and TRBJ1-5, with a possible D match to TRBD1 (5 bases). Germline CDR1 reads DFQATT; CDR2 reads SNEGSKA (reference sequence). The CDR3 spans 16 residues. The V end lost 3 bases, the J end lost 1 base, and 16 bases lay between the germline ends. The CDR3 here is CSASRVAGPSNQPQHF. CDR3 nucleotides: TGCAGTGCTAGTAGGGTCGCGGGGCCGAGCAATCAGCCCCAGCATTTT.

This chain uses TRBV9 with TRBJ1-6; D gene uncertain. Trimming cost V 2 bases and J 4 bases, with 7 bases left between them. The CDR3 has 14 residues. Looked up from germline, CDR1 is SGDLS and CDR2 is YYNGEE. CDR3 residues: CASSVGQYNSPLHF. The DNA of the CDR3 is TGTGCCAGCAGCGTCGGGCAGTATAATTCACCCCTCCACTTT.

The CDR3 DNA follows: TGTGCCAGCAGCTCCCAAGACAGGGTCTTTCAGCCCCAGCATTTT. It yields the protein CASSSQDRVFQPQHF. The rearrangement uses TRBV6-2 or TRBV6-3 and TRBJ1-5, with TRBD1 matching over 7 bases. The CDR3 spans 15 residues. The V segment lost 6 bases and the J segment 6 bases; nucleotides outside the gene matches: 11. Germline V gives CDR1 MNHEY, CDR2 SVGEGT.

The chain employs TRBV30 and TRBJ2-4; D tentatively fits TRBD1 or TRBD2 (6 bases each). Germline assignment: CDR1 GTSNPN and CDR2 SVGIG (reference sequence). CDR3 length equals 12 residues. Trimming shortened V by 0 bases and J by 12 bases, and 12 bases separated the two germline ends. CDR3 sequence reads: CAWSVGGRTQYF. The CDR3 nucleotides read TGTGCCTGGAGTGTTGGGGGGCGTACTCAGTACTTC.